Listed here are 19 T cell receptor beta chains from one sample, sequenced in a study of T-cell memory formation after mild COVID-19. TCRdb recomputed calls from the 5' RACE reads with MiXCR, one row per CDR3 protein. The profile shows approximately 150,000 distinct CDR3 sequences, about 14% of them singletons. The sample taken for sequencing was PBMCs or a T cell subset sorted from them (not recorded which). The origin of the receptors is an adult woman who had mild COVID-19 (a few samples of this study predate the infection). Cell type and time point are not known.

CDR3 in amino acids: CATSVPIAGVNTGELFF. The CDR3 nucleotides read TGTGCCACCAGCGTCCCCATAGCGGGGGTTAACACCGGGGAGCTGTTTTTT. This rearrangement joins TRBV24-1 to TRBJ2-2; 9 bases agree with TRBD2. Germline assignment: CDR1 KGHDR and CDR2 SFDVKD. The CDR3 is 17 amino acids. Trimming removed 7 bases from V and 2 bases from J; junction bases left unmatched: 10.

This clonotype has more than one count but fewer than ten. The chain has TRBV3-1 and TRBJ2-3; perhaps TRBD2 as D (7 bases). The CDR3 has 13 residues. Trimming cost V 3 bases and J 6 bases, with 10 bases left between them. Germline lookup yields CDR1 LGHDT and CDR2 YNNKEL (reference sequence). CDR3 coding DNA: TGTGCCAGCAGCCAGAGGGGGGGGGATACGCAGTATTTT. Its translation: CASSQRGGDTQYF.

The V gene is TRBV5-8, the J gene TRBJ1-1; no clear D gene. Per germline, CDR1 SGHTS and CDR2 YDEGEE. The CDR3 is 14 residues long. Trimming pared 5 bases from V and 2 bases from J, leaving 13 bases between. The CDR3 spells CASSSEAANTEAFF. For the CDR3, the DNA is TGTGCCAGCAGTTCTGAGGCAGCAAACACTGAAGCTTTCTTT.

This clonotype was detected only a few times. V and J are TRBV7-6 and TRBJ2-1; 14 nucleotides match TRBD2. V was clipped by 6 bases and J by 5 bases; unmatched bases: 3. Germline V lookup: CDR1 SGHVS, CDR2 FNYEAQ. This CDR3 region has 15 residues. This CDR3 reads CASSRLAGGDNEQFF. The CDR3 DNA reads as TGTGCCAGCAGTCGACTAGCGGGAGGGGACAATGAGCAGTTCTTC. The full variable domain, with the rest looked up from reference TRBV7-6 and TRBJ2-1, is GAGVSQSPRYKVTKRGQDVALRCDPISGHVSLYWYRQALGQGPEFLTYFNYEAQQDKSGLPNDRFSAERPEGSISTLTIQRTEQRDSAMYRCASSRLAGGDNEQFFGPGTRLTVL.

This sequence joins TRBV30 and TRBJ2-1; D is unclear. This CDR3 is built from 15 residues. Germline V gene lookup returns CDR1 GTSNPN and CDR2 SVGIG (reference sequence). V dropped 0 bases and J dropped 8 bases, with 17 bases sitting between them. CDR3 nucleotides: TGTGCCTGGAGTGTACCCTTCGACGCCCACGATGAGCAGTTCTTC. This translates into CAWSVPFDAHDEQFF.

The rearrangement uses TRBV7-8 and TRBJ2-5; a weak D match, TRBD2 (7 bases). Germline V CDR1 and CDR2: SGHVS, FQNEAQ. The CDR3 runs 15 residues. V was pared by 6 bases and J by 4 bases, with 18 bases between. The CDR3 DNA is TGTGCCAGCAGACCTAGGGGGGGTTTACGAGAGACCCAGTACTTC. This sequence encodes CASRPRGGLRETQYF.

This clonotype occurred a few times. The J gene is TRBJ2-2, the V gene TRBV24-1, with TRBD1 as a possible D gene (6 bases). V gave up 3 bases and J gave up 1 base, with 14 bases separating them. This CDR3 comprises 17 residues. The germline V gene has CDR1 KGHDR and CDR2 SFDVKD. In DNA, the CDR3 is TGTGCCACCAGTGATGGACAGTGGAGGTGGAACACCGGGGAGCTGTTTTTT. It translates to CATSDGQWRWNTGELFF.

This chain links TRBV7-2 with TRBJ2-3; weak D call: TRBD1 (5 bases). Germline V gene lookup returns CDR1 SGHTA and CDR2 FQGNSA. V lost 1 base and J 4 bases, leaving 12 bases between the germline ends. The CDR3 loop spans 15 amino acids. The CDR3 spells CASSLDSGRADTQYF. Here the CDR3 DNA reads TGTGCCAGCAGCTTAGACTCAGGCAGGGCAGATACGCAGTATTTT.

This clonotype has just a few counts. The chain links TRBV4-3 to TRBJ1-2; TRBD1 aligns across 7 bases. CDR1 is LGHNA, CDR2 YSLEER, per germline. V lost 4 bases and J lost 3; bases outside the gene matches: 8. The CDR3 runs to 15 residues. This CDR3 is CASSPGQVADYGYTF. CDR3 sequence (DNA): TGCGCCAGCAGCCCCGGACAGGTCGCTGACTATGGCTACACCTTC.

The chain's CDR3 is CASSSKGSWGELFF. The CDR3 DNA reads TGCGCCAGCAGCTCAAAGGGGTCGTGGGGGGAGCTGTTTTTT. The V gene is TRBV5-1, the J gene TRBJ2-2, with D possibly being TRBD1 (5 bases). Germline CDR1 reads SGHRS; CDR2 reads YFSETQ. V was clipped by 3 bases and J by 8 bases, with 14 bases between them. The CDR3 runs 14 residues.

J is TRBJ2-2 and V is TRBV29-1, with D hard to call. There are 12 residues in the CDR3. Germline assignment: CDR1 SQVTM and CDR2 ANQGSEA. V dropped 4 bases and J dropped 1 base, with 4 bases sitting between them. Written as DNA, the CDR3 is TGCAGCGTTGGGGGGAACACCGGGGAGCTGTTTTTT. Translated, it gives CSVGGNTGELFF.

This clonotype occurred many times. The chain couples TRBV5-1 to TRBJ2-1; 8 bases line up with TRBD1. The J segment lost 1 base and the V segment lost 2 bases, leaving 5 bases of the junction unmatched. The CDR3 covers 16 residues. Germline V gives CDR1 SGHRS, CDR2 YFSETQ. CDR3: CASSFNTGGSYNEQFF. The CDR3 coding sequence is TGCGCCAGCAGCTTTAATACAGGGGGTTCCTACAATGAGCAGTTCTTC. The variable domain in full, completed from reference TRBV5-1 and TRBJ2-1, reads KAGVTQTPRYLIKTRGQQVTLSCSPISGHRSVSWYQQTPGQGLQFLFEYFSETQRNKGNFPGRFSGRQFSNSRSEMNVSTLELGDSALYLCASSFNTGGSYNEQFFGPGTRLTVL.

This clonotype was detected many times. The V gene is TRBV25-1, the J gene TRBJ2-7, with D hard to call. Trimming pared 3 bases from V and 3 bases from J, leaving 12 bases between. The CDR3 runs 14 residues. Germline loops: CDR1 MGHDK, CDR2 SYGVNS. The CDR3 is CASSDGQMGYEQYF. The CDR3 DNA is TGTGCCAGCAGTGATGGGCAGATGGGCTACGAGCAGTACTTC.

This clonotype was detected once. The gene calls are TRBV4-1 and TRBJ1-5; 10 bases agree with TRBD1. Germline V CDR1 and CDR2: MGHRA, YSYEKL. With V trimmed by 2 bases and J by 3 bases, 4 bases remained unmatched. CDR3 length: 16 residues. The CDR3 here is CASSQWTGGSNQPQHF. In nucleotides, the CDR3 is TGCGCCAGCAGCCAATGGACAGGGGGTTCCAATCAGCCCCAGCATTTT.

The J gene is TRBJ2-7, the V gene TRBV4-1, with TRBD1 identical over 10 bases. The CDR3 is 14 amino acids. The J segment lost 5 bases and the V segment lost 3 bases, leaving 4 bases of the junction unmatched. Germline CDR1 reads MGHRA; CDR2 reads YSYEKL. The CDR3 here is CASSQGDRGNEQYF. Written as DNA, the CDR3 is TGCGCCAGCAGCCAGGGGGACAGGGGCAACGAGCAGTACTTC.

The CDR3 nucleotides read TGCGCCAGCAGCCAAGATATTGGGACAGGGGGCACGGAGCAGTACTTC. Translating it yields CASSQDIGTGGTEQYF. V and J are TRBV4-3 and TRBJ2-7; TRBD1 matches at 12 bases. The V and J ends lost 0 bases and 7 bases, in that order; junction bases with no gene match: 7. The CDR3 runs 16 residues. CDR1 LGHNA and CDR2 YSLEER come from the germline V gene.

The chain employs TRBV4-1 and TRBJ1-5; D gene uncertain. Germline V CDR1 and CDR2: MGHRA, YSYEKL. V lost 0 bases and J lost 5, with 5 bases in between. The CDR3 is 13 residues long. The CDR3 region has the DNA TGCGCCAGCAGCCAAGATGGGGATCAGCCCCAGCATTTT. Translating it yields CASSQDGDQPQHF.

This chain uses TRBV4-1 with TRBJ2-5; 8 bases are a match to TRBD1. The CDR3 covers 19 residues. The V gene end was trimmed by 0 bases and the J gene end by 5 bases; junction bases not matched to a gene: 17. CDR1 and CDR2 from the germline V gene are MGHRA and YSYEKL. This chain's CDR3 is CASSQDDLFGAGGRETQYF. CDR3 bases: TGCGCCAGCAGCCAAGATGATCTATTTGGGGCAGGGGGCCGCGAGACCCAGTACTTC.

V usage is TRBV19 and J usage is TRBJ2-1; D unclear. The germline V gene encodes CDR1 LNHDA and CDR2 SQIVND (reference sequence). Trimming stripped 1 base from V and 5 bases from J, with 9 bases between. This CDR3 is 14 amino acids long. The CDR3 reads CASSIAAMHNEQFF. The CDR3 nucleotides are TGTGCCAGTAGTATAGCTGCGATGCACAATGAGCAGTTCTTC.